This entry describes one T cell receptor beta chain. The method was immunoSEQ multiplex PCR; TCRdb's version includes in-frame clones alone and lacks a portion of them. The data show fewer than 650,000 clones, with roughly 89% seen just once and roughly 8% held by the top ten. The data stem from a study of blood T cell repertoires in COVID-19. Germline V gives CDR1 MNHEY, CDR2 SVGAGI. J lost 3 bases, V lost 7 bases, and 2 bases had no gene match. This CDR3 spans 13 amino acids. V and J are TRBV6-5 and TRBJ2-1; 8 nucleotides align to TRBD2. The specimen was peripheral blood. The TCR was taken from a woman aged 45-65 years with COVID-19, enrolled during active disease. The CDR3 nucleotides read TGTGCCAGCACTAGCGGGTACTACAATGAGCAGTTCTTC. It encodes CASTSGYYNEQFF.